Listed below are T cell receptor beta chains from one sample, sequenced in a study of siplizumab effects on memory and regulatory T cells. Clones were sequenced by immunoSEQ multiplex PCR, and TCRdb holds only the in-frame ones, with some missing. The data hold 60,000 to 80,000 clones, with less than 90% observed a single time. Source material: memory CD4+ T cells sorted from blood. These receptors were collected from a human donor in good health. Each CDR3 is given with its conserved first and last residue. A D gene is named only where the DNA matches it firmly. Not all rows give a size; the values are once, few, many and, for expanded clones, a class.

CASSLYGFNTDTQYF TGCGCCAGCAGCTTGTACGGCTTTAACACAGATACGCAGTATTTT TRBJ2-3 - few TRBV5-1
CASSDGKRYYNEQFF TGTGCCAGCAGTGATGGAAAACGTTACTACAATGAGCAGTTCTTC TRBJ2-1 - - TRBV6-1
CASSARGEDTQYF TGTGCCAGCAGTGCGCGAGGGGAGGATACGCAGTATTTT TRBJ2-3 - - TRBV25-1
CSVWKGDSSSYEQYF TGCAGCGTTTGGAAGGGAGACAGTAGCTCCTACGAGCAGTACTTC TRBJ2-7 - - TRBV29-1
CASSSPITDTQYF TGTGCCAGCAGCTCACCTATCACAGATACGCAGTATTTT TRBJ2-3 - - TRBV11-3
CASFREQNSPLHF TGTGCCAGCTTCCGGGAACAAAATTCACCCCTCCACTTT TRBJ1-6 - - TRBV6-1
CASSVLWSRDEQFF TGTGCCAGCAGCGTTCTGTGGAGTCGCGATGAGCAGTTCTTC TRBJ2-1 - once TRBV9
CASSLAGGSSYGYTF TGTGCCAGCAGCTTGGCTGGGGGATCTAGCTATGGCTACACCTTC TRBJ1-2 - - TRBV5-5
CASSSGTRRSYNEQFF TGTGCCAGCAGCTCTGGGACTAGACGATCCTACAATGAGCAGTTCTTC TRBJ2-1 TRBD2 - TRBV7-3
CASTQPPPGQGAYEQYF TGTGCCAGCACCCAACCCCCCCCCGGACAGGGGGCTTACGAGCAGTACTTC TRBJ2-7 TRBD1 few TRBV27
CASSESGIGELFF TGTGCCAGCAGTGAATCCGGGATCGGGGAGCTGTTTTTT TRBJ2-2 - once TRBV6-1
CASSKGGTGNTEAFF TGTGCCAGCAGTAAGGGTGGGACTGGGAACACTGAAGCTTTCTTT TRBJ1-1 - - TRBV6-1
CASLKRGGTMNYGYTF TGTGCCAGCCTAAAGAGGGGAGGGACAATGAACTATGGCTACACCTTC TRBJ1-2 - - TRBV7-8
CASSLGDWANVLTF TGTGCCAGCAGCTTAGGGGACTGGGCCAACGTCCTGACTTTC TRBJ2-6 - once TRBV7-6
CASSVDSKSYYEQFF TGTGCCAGCAGCGTAGATAGTAAGAGTTACTATGAGCAGTTCTTC TRBJ2-1 - - TRBV9
CASSLQGRGEETQYF TGTGCCAGCAGTTTACAGGGCAGGGGAGAAGAGACCCAGTACTTC TRBJ2-5 - - TRBV27
CASSPSGHTDTQYF TGTGCCAGCAGCCCCTCGGGGCACACAGATACGCAGTATTTT TRBJ2-3 - - TRBV7-9
CASSGPSGTVGELFF TGTGCCAGCAGTGGGCCTAGCGGGACGGTCGGGGAGCTGTTTTTT TRBJ2-2 TRBD2 - TRBV2
CASSLSPGGETQYF TGTGCCAGCAGCCTTTCACCGGGCGGGGAGACCCAGTACTTC TRBJ2-5 - - TRBV7-9
CASSLVGDRGDTQYF TGTGCCAGCAGCTTAGTTGGGGATCGGGGAGATACGCAGTATTTT TRBJ2-3 - - TRBV7-2
CASSLGGAYGYTF TGTGCCAGCAGCTTGGGGGGTGCCTATGGCTACACCTTC TRBJ1-2 - once TRBV5-7
CASSSGTGLIGSGNTIYF TGTGCCAGCAGCTCCGGGACAGGTCTAATCGGCTCTGGAAACACCATATATTTT TRBJ1-3 TRBD1 few TRBV5-5
CASSLRASGANVLTF TGCGCCAGCAGCTTACGGGCCTCTGGGGCCAACGTCCTGACTTTC TRBJ2-6 - - TRBV5-1
CASRESRANLTEAFF TGTGCCAGCAGGGAAAGTAGGGCGAACTTGACTGAAGCTTTCTTT TRBJ1-1 - - TRBV2
CASSLVGQGMETQYF TGCGCCAGCAGCTTGGTTGGACAGGGAATGGAGACCCAGTACTTC TRBJ2-5 TRBD1 - TRBV5-1
CASSDFSGSTEAFF TGTGCCAGCAGTGACTTTTCAGGGAGCACTGAAGCTTTCTTT TRBJ1-1 - - TRBV6-4
CASSTRETQYF TGTGCCAGCAGTACTCGGGAGACCCAGTACTTC TRBJ2-5 - - TRBV6-5
CASSSVGGEETQYF TGTGCCAGCAGCTCGGTAGGGGGTGAGGAGACCCAGTACTTC TRBJ2-5 - - TRBV5-6
CASSKRWSPNEKLFF TGTGCCAGTAGCAAACGGTGGAGTCCTAATGAAAAACTGTTTTTT TRBJ1-4 - - TRBV19
CASSDGGRETQYF TGTGCCAGCAGTGATGGGGGGCGAGAGACCCAGTACTTC TRBJ2-5 - - TRBV25-1
CASSTPGRQSSDTQYF TGTGCCAGTAGTACCCCGGGACGGCAATCTTCAGATACGCAGTATTTT TRBJ2-3 - - TRBV19
CASSSPWDYEQYF TGTGCCAGCAGTTCCCCCTGGGATTACGAGCAGTACTTC TRBJ2-7 - - TRBV6-5
CASSLGGTYGYTF TGTGCCAGCAGCTTGGGCGGCACGTATGGCTACACCTTC TRBJ1-2 - - TRBV5-4
CAISESRDMSGTMYF TGTGCCATCAGTGAGTCTAGAGATATGAGCGGGACAATGTATTTT TRBJ2-3 - - TRBV10-3
CASSRQTSGVYEQYF TGTGCCAGTAGCCGGCAGACTAGCGGGGTCTACGAGCAGTACTTC TRBJ2-7 TRBD2 - TRBV19
CASSSSGGYYGYTF TGTGCCAGCAGCTCCTCGGGCGGGTACTATGGCTACACCTTC TRBJ1-2 - - TRBV5-5
CAIRDRGKTQYF TGTGCCATCCGGGACCGCGGTAAGACCCAGTACTTC TRBJ2-5 - - TRBV21-1
CASGLVPNEEKTQYF TGTGCTAGTGGTTTGGTCCCCAATGAGGAAAAGACCCAGTACTTC TRBJ2-5 - - TRBV12-5
CASSAGSGTRETQYF TGTGCCAGCAGTGCCGGTAGCGGGACTAGAGAGACCCAGTACTTC TRBJ2-5 TRBD2 few TRBV6-6
CASSRDQAASGNTIYF TGTGCCAGCAGTAGGGACCAGGCCGCCTCTGGAAACACCATATATTTT TRBJ1-3 - - TRBV2
CASSGGTGATGNQPQHF TGTGCCAGCAGTGGGGGGACAGGGGCGACGGGCAATCAGCCCCAGCATTTT TRBJ1-5 TRBD1 - TRBV6-1
CASRDAGTGLYEQYF TGTGCCAGCAGGGACGCCGGGACAGGGCTTTACGAGCAGTACTTC TRBJ2-7 TRBD1 - TRBV6-1
CASSSQAIWQPQHF TGTGCCAGCAGCTCACAGGCTATCTGGCAGCCCCAGCATTTT TRBJ1-5 - - TRBV7-2
CASSVAQGDAETQYF TGTGCCAGCAGCGTAGCACAGGGGGATGCAGAGACCCAGTACTTC TRBJ2-5 TRBD1 once TRBV9
CASSQDLGSGTSGRGEQFF TGTGCCAGCAGCCAAGATTTGGGTTCCGGGACTAGCGGGAGAGGAGAGCAGTTCTTC TRBJ2-1 TRBD2 - TRBV4-2
CASTPQGGSQSSGELFF TGTGCCAGCACCCCGCAGGGGGGTTCACAATCTTCCGGGGAGCTGTTTTTT TRBJ2-2 - - TRBV7-9
CASSPFKGLAASTDTQYF TGTGCCAGCAGTCCTTTTAAAGGACTAGCAGCTAGCACAGATACGCAGTATTTT TRBJ2-3 TRBD2 - TRBV27
CAWGDGNTEAFF TGTGCCTGGGGGGACGGGAACACTGAAGCTTTCTTT TRBJ1-1 - - TRBV30
CSVKRDGETQYF TGCAGCGTAAAAAGAGATGGAGAGACCCAGTACTTC TRBJ2-5 - - TRBV29-1
CASSLGDRGSTDTQYF TGTGCCAGCAGCTTAGGGGACAGGGGAAGCACAGATACGCAGTATTTT TRBJ2-3 TRBD1 - TRBV11-1